Each of the 10 T cell receptor beta chains below was sequenced from the same sample in a study of Graves' ophthalmopathy and Graves' hyperthyroidism. Using RNA transcripts, the TCR beta CDR3 regions were amplified. First-round RT-PCR with HTBI primers preceded a second-round multiplex PCR. TCRdb called the multiplex PCR reads again in MiXCR, with one record for every CDR3 protein. The table has about 590,000 distinct CDR3 sequences, just under 40% seen once. Sequencing used peripheral blood or thyroid tissue (not recorded which). The receptor set was obtained from an adult man with Graves' hyperthyroidism.

This clonotype was found a few times. The chain joins TRBV20-1 to TRBJ1-2, with 8 bases identical to TRBD1. Per germline, CDR1 DFQATT and CDR2 SNEGSKA (reference sequence). After removal of 0 bases from V and 7 bases from J, the junction contained 7 bases not matched to a gene. The CDR3 covers 14 residues. CDR3 sequence: CSAREVQGAGGYTF. The CDR3 DNA is TGCAGTGCTAGAGAGGTTCAGGGGGCGGGTGGCTACACCTTC.

This clonotype has more than one count but fewer than ten. The gene calls are TRBV12-3 or TRBV12-4 and TRBJ2-7; TRBD2 is a possible D gene (5 bases). V shed 2 bases and J shed 4 bases, with 18 bases lying between them. This CDR3 is built from 16 residues. The CDR3 coding sequence is TGTGCCAGCAGTTTACGGGCCTCTGGGAGTCGGTACGAGCAGTACTTC. It specifies CASSLRASGSRYEQYF.

V and J are TRBV7-2 and TRBJ2-3; TRBD2 matches 11 bases. Germline-derived CDR1 and CDR2 are SGHTA and FQGNSA. V lost 5 bases, J lost 5 bases, and 6 bases stayed unmatched. There are 15 residues in the CDR3. CDR3 coding DNA: TGTGCCAGCAGCCAATTAGCGGGAGGGGAAGATACGCAGTATTTT. It codes for CASSQLAGGEDTQYF.

The J gene is TRBJ2-5, the V gene TRBV5-8; 9 nucleotides agree with TRBD2. The CDR3 length is 16 residues. V was pared by 1 base and J by 1 base, with 5 bases of the junction left unmatched. Germline V CDR1 and CDR2: SGHTS, YDEGEE. This CDR3 is CASSLRSGRIQETQYF. For the CDR3, the DNA is TGTGCCAGCAGCTTGCGTAGCGGGAGAATCCAAGAGACCCAGTACTTC.

In this sample, this clonotype turned up many times. The chain couples TRBV7-2 to TRBJ1-5; D remains ambiguous. The V and J ends lost 5 bases and 0 bases respectively, with 11 bases between them. Germline V CDR1 and CDR2: SGHTA, FQGNSA. This CDR3 region has 15 residues. The CDR3 DNA reads as TGTGCCAGCAGCGCCAGCTTACATAGCAATCAGCCCCAGCATTTT. Protein: CASSASLHSNQPQHF.

This clonotype was picked up many times. The chain has TRBV7-9 and TRBJ2-6; the match to TRBD1 covers 8 bases. This CDR3 contains 16 residues. The trim removed 3 bases at V and 2 bases at J, leaving 3 bases unmatched. Per the germline V gene, CDR1 is SEHNR and CDR2 is FQNEAQ (reference sequence). The DNA of the CDR3 is TGTGCCAGCAGCTTGGACAGGGCCACTGGGGCCAACGTCCTGACTTTC. This sequence encodes CASSLDRATGANVLTF.

The J gene is TRBJ2-7, the V gene TRBV20-1; 10 bases align to TRBD2. V shed 5 bases and J 7 bases; nucleotides not matched to a gene: 14. The CDR3 has 15 residues. Germline V CDR1 and CDR2: DFQATT, SNEGSKA (reference sequence). CDR3 coding DNA: TGCAGTGCTCTCCCCGGGACTAGCGCCAACAATGAGCAGTACTTC. Its translation: CSALPGTSANNEQYF.

This clonotype has a count of ten or more. V usage is TRBV5-8 and J usage is TRBJ1-2; unclear D gene. Germline-derived CDR1 and CDR2 are SGHTS and YDEGEE. The CDR3 length is 14 residues. V dropped 1 base and J dropped 0 bases, with 7 bases sitting between them. The CDR3: CASSLPGTNYGYTF. The CDR3 DNA follows: TGTGCCAGCAGCTTGCCAGGAACTAACTATGGCTACACCTTC.

This clonotype was seen at least ten times. The chain links TRBV20-1 to TRBJ2-7, with 8 bases fitting TRBD2. V lost 0 bases to trimming and J lost 0 bases; unmatched junction nucleotides: 7. CDR1 is DFQATT, CDR2 SNEGSKA, per germline (reference sequence). CDR3 size: 16 residues. CDR3 residues: CSARDRLAGPSYEQYF. The CDR3 DNA follows: TGCAGTGCTAGAGATCGGCTAGCGGGTCCCTCCTACGAGCAGTACTTC.

V usage is TRBV29-1 and J usage is TRBJ2-7; D is uncertain. Deletions cut 1 base from V and 4 bases from J, with 11 bases between. Germline loops: CDR1 SQVTM, CDR2 ANQGSEA. The CDR3 consists of 13 residues. The CDR3 loop reads CSVEGFEEYEQYF. CDR3 DNA sequence: TGCAGCGTTGAAGGGTTCGAGGAGTACGAGCAGTACTTC.